A selection of T cell receptor beta chains follows, all from one sample in a study of cytomegalovirus exposure and HLA in healthy donors. The repertoire was sequenced with immunoSEQ multiplex PCR; TCRdb's copy has only in-frame clones and lacks some. The table lists tens of thousands of clones, 80% to 95% of them singletons. The sequenced sample consisted of PBMCs. Source of these receptors: a man aged 18 to 30 in good health and CMV-seronegative. Each CDR3 is given with its conserved first and last residue. Fields, in order: J gene, D gene, V gene, CDR3 length, CDR3 DNA, CDR3 protein. D genes are given only for firm matches.

j_gene: TRBJ2-7; d_gene: -; v_gene: TRBV28; len: 12; CDR3nt: TGTGCCAGCAGTCGGGCAGGGTACGAGCAGTACTTC; CDR3aa: CASSRAGYEQYF
j_gene: TRBJ2-2; d_gene: -; v_gene: TRBV7-9; len: 13; CDR3nt: TGTGCCAGCAGCCCGTCGGGGGCCGGGGAGCTGTTTTTT; CDR3aa: CASSPSGAGELFF
j_gene: TRBJ1-1; d_gene: -; v_gene: TRBV5-6; len: 12; CDR3nt: TGTGCCAGCAGCTCCGATATCCTCGAGGCTTTCTTT; CDR3aa: CASSSDILEAFF
j_gene: TRBJ2-2; d_gene: -; v_gene: TRBV7-9; len: 14; CDR3nt: TGTGCCAGCAGCTTCGGACTCGGGACCGGGGAGCTGTTTTTT; CDR3aa: CASSFGLGTGELFF
j_gene: TRBJ2-3; d_gene: TRBD1; v_gene: TRBV9; len: 16; CDR3nt: TGTGCCAGCAGCGTAGAAAGGGGGCTTCCCACAGATACGCAGTATTTT; CDR3aa: CASSVERGLPTDTQYF
j_gene: TRBJ2-5; d_gene: -; v_gene: TRBV6-1; len: 12; CDR3nt: TGTGCCAGCAGGATGGGGGGAGAGACCCAGTACTTC; CDR3aa: CASRMGGETQYF
j_gene: TRBJ1-1; d_gene: TRBD1; v_gene: TRBV2; len: 15; CDR3nt: TGTGCCAGCAGTGATTTGGGGACAGTGAACACTGAAGCTTTCTTT; CDR3aa: CASSDLGTVNTEAFF
j_gene: TRBJ1-5; d_gene: TRBD1; v_gene: TRBV10-3; len: 15; CDR3nt: TGTGCCATCAGTCCGGGACAGGGCGTCGATCAGCCCCAGCATTTT; CDR3aa: CAISPGQGVDQPQHF
j_gene: TRBJ1-1; d_gene: -; v_gene: TRBV29-1; len: 14; CDR3nt: TGCAGCGTTCGCTTAGGACAGTTGATTTCTGAAGCTTTCTTT; CDR3aa: CSVRLGQLISEAFF
j_gene: TRBJ1-3; d_gene: TRBD1; v_gene: TRBV6-5; len: 13; CDR3nt: TGTGCCAGCAGTCCCAGGGGGAGAAACACCATATATTTT; CDR3aa: CASSPRGRNTIYF
j_gene: TRBJ1-1; d_gene: -; v_gene: TRBV9; len: 15; CDR3nt: TGTGCCAGCAGCTTAATCGACTCCGAGAACACTGAAGCTTTCTTT; CDR3aa: CASSLIDSENTEAFF
j_gene: TRBJ2-4; d_gene: -; v_gene: TRBV9; len: 15; CDR3nt: TGTGCCAGCAGCGTAGATATGGGGCCTGGGAACATTCAGTACTTC; CDR3aa: CASSVDMGPGNIQYF
j_gene: TRBJ1-4; d_gene: -; v_gene: TRBV7-2; len: 15; CDR3nt: TGTGCCAGCAGCTCGACCGGGACACGTCCTGAAAAACTGTTTTTT; CDR3aa: CASSSTGTRPEKLFF